This T cell receptor (beta chain) was retrieved from a study of blood T cell repertoires in COVID-19. Profiling relied on immunoSEQ multiplex PCR, and the TCRdb table lists in-frame clones only, not all of them. The repertoire consists of 45,000 to 65,000 clones, with about four fifths occurring once and the leading ten covering approximately 4.9%. Trimming stripped 5 bases from V and 8 bases from J, with 13 bases between. The V gene's germline CDR1 is LNHDA and CDR2 SQIVND (reference sequence). The CDR3 spans 14 residues. The rearrangement joins TRBV19 to TRBJ1-6; D is perhaps TRBD1 (6 bases). The sequenced material came from peripheral blood. The TCR sequence derives from an older woman with acute or convalescent COVID-19. CDR3 region: CASSPDSYDSPLHF. CDR3 in DNA: TGTGCCAGTAGTCCGGACAGCTACGATTCACCCCTCCACTTT.